The source of this T cell receptor beta chain is a study of monozygotic twins with inflammatory bowel disease. For this clonotype: Antigen: not known.

Whole-study findings and limits: Twins with IBD were found to have lower TCRbeta diversity (inverse Simpson) than healthy co-twins. IBD patients, compared with healthy twins, shared fewer clonotypes with others (especially with disease activity). In these data, no single strong IBD-associated signal or clonotype received support.

Incorporation of UMIs carrying a 6-nucleotide sample barcode was performed by template switching. TCRdb re-called the 5' RACE reads and gives one entry per CDR3 protein, without DNA. Its clone listing holds approximately 390,000 distinct CDR3 sequences. CDR3 length: 12 residues. Germline-derived CDR1 and CDR2 are SGHRS and YFSETQ. The source material was blood. This clonotype was sampled from a human donor with ulcerative colitis or Crohn's disease, or a healthy co-twin of an affected twin (not recorded which). This sequence joins TRBV5-1 and TRBJ2-2. The chain's CDR3 is CASSLDTGELFF.